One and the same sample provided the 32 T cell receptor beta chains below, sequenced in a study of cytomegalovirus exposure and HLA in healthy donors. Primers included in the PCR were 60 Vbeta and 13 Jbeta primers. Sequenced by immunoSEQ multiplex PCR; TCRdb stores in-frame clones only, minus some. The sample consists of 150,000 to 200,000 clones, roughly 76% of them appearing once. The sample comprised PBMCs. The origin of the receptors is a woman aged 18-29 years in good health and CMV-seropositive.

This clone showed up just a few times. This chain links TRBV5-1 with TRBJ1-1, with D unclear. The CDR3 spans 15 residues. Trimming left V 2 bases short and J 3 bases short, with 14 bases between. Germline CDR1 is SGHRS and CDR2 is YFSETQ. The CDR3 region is CASSFGGVDDTEAFF. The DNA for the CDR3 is TGCGCCAGCAGCTTCGGCGGGGTAGATGACACTGAAGCTTTCTTT.

The CDR3 sequence is CASSEQAGGSYNEQFF. The CDR3 DNA reads as TGTGCCAGCAGTGAACAAGCGGGGGGCTCCTACAATGAGCAGTTCTTC. This chain links TRBV6-1 with TRBJ2-1; 9 bases agree with TRBD2. Germline V CDR1 and CDR2: MNHNS, SASEGT. J gave up 0 bases and V 2 bases, and 2 bases lay outside the gene matches. This CDR3 spans 16 amino acids.

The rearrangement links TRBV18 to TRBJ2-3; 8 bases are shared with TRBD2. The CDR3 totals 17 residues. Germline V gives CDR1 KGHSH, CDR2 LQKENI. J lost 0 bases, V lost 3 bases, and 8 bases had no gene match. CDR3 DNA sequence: TGTGCCAGCTCACCCCTGTTAGCGGGGAGTAGCACAGATACGCAGTATTTT. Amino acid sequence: CASSPLLAGSSTDTQYF.

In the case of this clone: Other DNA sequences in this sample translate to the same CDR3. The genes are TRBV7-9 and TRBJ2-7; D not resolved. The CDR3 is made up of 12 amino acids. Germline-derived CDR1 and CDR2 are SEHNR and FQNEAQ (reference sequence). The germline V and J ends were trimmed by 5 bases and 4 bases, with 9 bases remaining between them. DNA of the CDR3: TGTGCCAGCAGCCCCACGGGTTACGAGCAGTACTTC. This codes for CASSPTGYEQYF.

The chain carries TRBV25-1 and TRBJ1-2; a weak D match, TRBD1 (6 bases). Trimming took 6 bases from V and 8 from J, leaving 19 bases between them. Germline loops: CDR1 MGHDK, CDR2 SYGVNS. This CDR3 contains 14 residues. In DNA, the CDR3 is TGTGCCAGCAGACGTGAGGGGGGGCATTGGGGCTACACCTTC. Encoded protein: CASRREGGHWGYTF.

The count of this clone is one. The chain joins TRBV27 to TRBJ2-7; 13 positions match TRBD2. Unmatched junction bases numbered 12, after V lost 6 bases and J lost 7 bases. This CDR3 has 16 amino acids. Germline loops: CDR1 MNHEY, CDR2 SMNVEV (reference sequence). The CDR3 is CASSLSGTSGEREQYF. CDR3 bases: TGTGCCAGCAGCTTGTCGGGGACTAGCGGGGAGAGAGAGCAGTACTTC.

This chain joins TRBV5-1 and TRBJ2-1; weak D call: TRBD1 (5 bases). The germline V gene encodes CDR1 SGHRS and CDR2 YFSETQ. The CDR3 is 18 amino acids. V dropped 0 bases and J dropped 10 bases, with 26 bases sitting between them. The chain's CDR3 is CASSLAGLGSSGAGEQFF. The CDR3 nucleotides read TGCGCCAGCAGCTTGGCGGGCTTGGGATCCTCTGGGGCCGGGGAGCAGTTCTTC.

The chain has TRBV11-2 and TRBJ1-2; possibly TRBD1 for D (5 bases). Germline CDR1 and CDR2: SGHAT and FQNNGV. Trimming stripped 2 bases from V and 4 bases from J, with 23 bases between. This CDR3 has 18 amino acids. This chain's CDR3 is CASSLRQGMAGNTYGYTF. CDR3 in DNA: TGTGCCAGCAGCTTAAGGCAGGGTATGGCAGGCAACACCTATGGCTACACCTTC.

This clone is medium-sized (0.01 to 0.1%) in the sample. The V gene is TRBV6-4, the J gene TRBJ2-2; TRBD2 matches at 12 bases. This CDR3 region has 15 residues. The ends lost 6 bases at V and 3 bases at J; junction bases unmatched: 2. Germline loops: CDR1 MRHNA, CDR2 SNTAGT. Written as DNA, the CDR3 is TGTGCCAGCAGCCGACTAGCGGGGGACACCGGGGAGCTGTTTTTT. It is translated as CASSRLAGDTGELFF.

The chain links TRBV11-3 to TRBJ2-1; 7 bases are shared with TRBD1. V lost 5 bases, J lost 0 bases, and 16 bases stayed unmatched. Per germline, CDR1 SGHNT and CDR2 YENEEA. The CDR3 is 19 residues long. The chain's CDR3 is CASSLYGDSLTSSYNEQFF. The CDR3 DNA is TGTGCCAGCAGCCTTTACGGGGACAGCCTTACCTCCTCCTACAATGAGCAGTTCTTC.

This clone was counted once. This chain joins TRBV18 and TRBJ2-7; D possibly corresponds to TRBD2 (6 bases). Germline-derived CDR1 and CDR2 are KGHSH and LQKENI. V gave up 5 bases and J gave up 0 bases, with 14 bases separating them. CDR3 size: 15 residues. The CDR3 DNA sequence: TGTGCCAGCTCAACACAGGCGGGAAGCTCCTACGAGCAGTACTTC. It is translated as CASSTQAGSSYEQYF.

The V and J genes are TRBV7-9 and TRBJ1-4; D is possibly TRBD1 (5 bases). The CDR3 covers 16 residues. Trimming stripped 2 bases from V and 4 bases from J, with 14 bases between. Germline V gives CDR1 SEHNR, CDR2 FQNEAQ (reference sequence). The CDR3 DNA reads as TGTGCCAGCAGCTTACCTGTGACAGCCGATAATGAAAAACTGTTTTTT. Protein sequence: CASSLPVTADNEKLFF.

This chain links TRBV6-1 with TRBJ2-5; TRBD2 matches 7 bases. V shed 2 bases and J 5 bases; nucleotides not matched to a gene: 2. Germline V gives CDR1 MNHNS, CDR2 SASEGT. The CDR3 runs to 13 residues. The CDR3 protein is CASSEWREETQYF. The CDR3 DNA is TGTGCCAGCAGTGAATGGCGGGAGGAGACCCAGTACTTC.

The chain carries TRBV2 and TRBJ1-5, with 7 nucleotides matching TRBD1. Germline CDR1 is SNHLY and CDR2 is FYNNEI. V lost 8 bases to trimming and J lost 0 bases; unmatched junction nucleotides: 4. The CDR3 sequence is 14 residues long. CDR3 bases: TGTGCCAGCTCGGGGGACAGTAGCAATCAGCCCCAGCATTTT. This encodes CASSGDSSNQPQHF.

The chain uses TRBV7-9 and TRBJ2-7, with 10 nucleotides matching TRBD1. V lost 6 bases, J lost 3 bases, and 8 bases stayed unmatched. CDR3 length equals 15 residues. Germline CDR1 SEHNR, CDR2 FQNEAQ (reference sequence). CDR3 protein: CASRPLGQGGYEQYF. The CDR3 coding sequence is TGTGCCAGCAGGCCCCTCGGACAGGGGGGCTACGAGCAGTACTTC. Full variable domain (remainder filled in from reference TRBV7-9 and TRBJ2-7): DTGVSQNPRHKITKRGQNVTFRCDPISEHNRLYWYRQTLGQGPEFLTYFQNEAQLEKSRLLSDRFSAERPKGSFSTLEIQRTEQGDSAMYLCASRPLGQGGYEQYFGPGTRLTVT.

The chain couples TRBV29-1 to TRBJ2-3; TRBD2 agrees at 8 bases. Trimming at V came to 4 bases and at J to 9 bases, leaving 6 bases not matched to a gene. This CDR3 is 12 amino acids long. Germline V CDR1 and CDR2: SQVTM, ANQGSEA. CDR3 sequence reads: CSVGLAGGTQYF. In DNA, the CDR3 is TGCAGCGTTGGCCTTGCGGGGGGCACGCAGTATTTT.

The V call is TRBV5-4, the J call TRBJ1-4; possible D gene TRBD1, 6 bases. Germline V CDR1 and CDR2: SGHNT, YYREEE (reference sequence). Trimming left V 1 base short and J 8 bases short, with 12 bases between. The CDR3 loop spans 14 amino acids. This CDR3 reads CASSLSGDGEKLFF. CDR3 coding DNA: TGTGCCAGCAGCTTGTCAGGGGATGGGGAAAAACTGTTTTTT.

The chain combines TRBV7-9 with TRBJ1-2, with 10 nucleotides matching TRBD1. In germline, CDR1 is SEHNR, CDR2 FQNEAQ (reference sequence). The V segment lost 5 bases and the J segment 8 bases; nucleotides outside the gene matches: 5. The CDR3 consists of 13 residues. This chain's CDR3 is CASSPRQGAGYTF. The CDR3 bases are TGTGCCAGCAGCCCCAGACAGGGGGCCGGCTACACCTTC.

CDR3 coding DNA: TGCAGCGATAGCGGGGGGGATAGCACAGATACGCAGTATTTT. It codes for CSDSGGDSTDTQYF. V usage is TRBV29-1 and J usage is TRBJ2-3; 11 bases align to TRBD2. Germline CDR1 SQVTM, CDR2 ANQGSEA. The CDR3 consists of 14 residues. The J segment lost 0 bases and the V segment lost 7 bases, leaving 3 bases of the junction unmatched.

CDR3 sequence: CASSPPNRVRYEQYF. CDR3 in DNA: TGTGCCAGCTCACCACCCAACAGGGTTAGATACGAGCAGTACTTC. J is TRBJ2-7 and V is TRBV18, with a tentative D call TRBD1 (6 bases). This CDR3 is built from 15 residues. Germline V gene lookup returns CDR1 KGHSH and CDR2 LQKENI. V was cut by 0 bases and J by 4 bases, with 13 bases left in between.

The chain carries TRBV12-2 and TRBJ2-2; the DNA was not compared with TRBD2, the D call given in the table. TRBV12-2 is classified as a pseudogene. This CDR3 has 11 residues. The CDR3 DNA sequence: TGTGTTGGGGGGCGTAGCGGGGATCTGTTTTTT. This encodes CVGGRSGDLFF.

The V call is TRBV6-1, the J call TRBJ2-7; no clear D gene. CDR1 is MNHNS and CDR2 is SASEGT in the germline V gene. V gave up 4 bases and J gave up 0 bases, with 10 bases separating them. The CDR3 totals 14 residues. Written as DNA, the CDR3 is TGTGCCAGCAGTGGTAGTATGAGCTCCTACGAGCAGTACTTC. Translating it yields CASSGSMSSYEQYF.

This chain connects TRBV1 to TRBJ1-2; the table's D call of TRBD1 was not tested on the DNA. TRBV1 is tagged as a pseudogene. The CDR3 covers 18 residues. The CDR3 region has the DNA TGCACCAGCAGCCAAGATCGTGTAGTTCAGGGGGAGGCCTATGGCTACACCTTC. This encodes CTSSQDRVVQGEAYGYTF.

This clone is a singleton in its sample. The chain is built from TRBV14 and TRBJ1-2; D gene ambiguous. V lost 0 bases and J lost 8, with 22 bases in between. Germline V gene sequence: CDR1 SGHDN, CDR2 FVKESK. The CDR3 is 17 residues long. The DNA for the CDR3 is TGTGCCAGCAGCCAAGATGGGGTGGGAGGCCAGCGAACCGGCTACACCTTC. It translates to CASSQDGVGGQRTGYTF.

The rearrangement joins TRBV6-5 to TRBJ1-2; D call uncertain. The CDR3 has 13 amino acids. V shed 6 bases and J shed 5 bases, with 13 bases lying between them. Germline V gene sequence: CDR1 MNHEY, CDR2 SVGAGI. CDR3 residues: CASSPSIAYGYTF. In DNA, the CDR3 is TGTGCCAGCAGCCCGTCCATTGCGTATGGCTACACCTTC.

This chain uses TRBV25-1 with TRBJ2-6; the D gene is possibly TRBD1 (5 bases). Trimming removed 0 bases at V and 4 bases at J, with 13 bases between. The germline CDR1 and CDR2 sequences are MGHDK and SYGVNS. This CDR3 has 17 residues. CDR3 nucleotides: TGTGCCAGCAGTGAATACCTAGACAGAACCGGGGCCAACGTCCTGACTTTC. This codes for CASSEYLDRTGANVLTF.

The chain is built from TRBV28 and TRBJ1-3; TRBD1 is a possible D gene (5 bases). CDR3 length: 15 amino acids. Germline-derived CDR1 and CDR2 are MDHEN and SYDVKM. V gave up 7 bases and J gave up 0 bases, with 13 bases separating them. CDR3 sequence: CASKTPGVSGNTIYF. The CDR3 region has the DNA TGTGCCAGCAAAACCCCGGGGGTCTCTGGAAACACCATATATTTT. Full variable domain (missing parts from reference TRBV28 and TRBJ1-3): DVKVTQSSRYLVKRTGEKVFLECVQDMDHENMFWYRQDPGLGLRLIYFSYDVKMKEKGDIPEGYSVSREKKERFSLILESASTNQTSMYLCASKTPGVSGNTIYFGEGSWLTVV.

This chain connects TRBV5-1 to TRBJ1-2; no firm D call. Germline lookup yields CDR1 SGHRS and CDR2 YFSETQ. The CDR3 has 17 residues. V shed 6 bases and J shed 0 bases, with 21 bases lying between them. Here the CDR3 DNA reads TGCGCCAGCACAGCGTGGGAGGATCCTCTAGCTAACTATGGCTACACCTTC. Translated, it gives CASTAWEDPLANYGYTF.

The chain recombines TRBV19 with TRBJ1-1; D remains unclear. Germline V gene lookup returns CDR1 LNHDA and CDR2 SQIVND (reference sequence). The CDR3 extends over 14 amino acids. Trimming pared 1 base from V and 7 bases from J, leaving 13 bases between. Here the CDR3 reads CASSIARGQGEAFF. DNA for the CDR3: TGTGCCAGTAGTATAGCCAGAGGGCAAGGTGAAGCTTTCTTT.

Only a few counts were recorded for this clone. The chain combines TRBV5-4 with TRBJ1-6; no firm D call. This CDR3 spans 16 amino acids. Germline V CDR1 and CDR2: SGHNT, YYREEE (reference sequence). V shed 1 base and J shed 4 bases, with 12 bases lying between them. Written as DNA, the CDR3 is TGTGCCAGCAGCTTGTCGGTGTCCACGTATAATTCACCCCTCCACTTT. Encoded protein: CASSLSVSTYNSPLHF. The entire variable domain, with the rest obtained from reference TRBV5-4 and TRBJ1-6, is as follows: ETGVTQSPTHLIKTRGQQVTLRCSSQSGHNTVSWYQQALGQGPQFIFQYYREEENGRGNFPPRFSGLQFPNYSSELNVNALELDDSALYLCASSLSVSTYNSPLHFGNGTRLTVT.

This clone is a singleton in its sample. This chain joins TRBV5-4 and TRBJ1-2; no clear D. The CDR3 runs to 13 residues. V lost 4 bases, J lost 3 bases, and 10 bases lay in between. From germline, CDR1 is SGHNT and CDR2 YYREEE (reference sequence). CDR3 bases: TGTGCCAGCAGCCCTCGGGATCACTATGGCTACACCTTC. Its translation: CASSPRDHYGYTF.

The CDR3 bases are TGTGCCAGCAGCCCAGCCGGGACAGGGACTTATAATTCACCCCTCCACTTT. It specifies CASSPAGTGTYNSPLHF. V gene TRBV7-9 combines with J gene TRBJ1-6, with TRBD1 identical over 9 bases. The CDR3 length is 17 residues. Germline V gene data show CDR1 as SEHNR and CDR2 as FQNEAQ (reference sequence). The V and J ends lost 5 bases and 4 bases, in that order; junction bases with no gene match: 9.